Following are 16 T cell receptor beta chains from one sample sequenced in a study of T cell responses to AZD1222 COVID-19 vaccine. This table comes from immunoSEQ multiplex PCR, and its TCRdb copy is limited to in-frame clones, with some not included. The sample yields 150,000 to 200,000 clones, around 90% seen once. Specimen: peripheral blood, collected on day 0 of AZD1222 vaccination. Receptors originate from an adult in good health.

This sequence joins TRBV27 and TRBJ2-1, with 8 nucleotides matching TRBD2. Germline loops: CDR1 MNHEY, CDR2 SMNVEV (reference sequence). The ends lost 6 bases at V and 3 bases at J; junction bases unmatched: 4. The CDR3 length is 14 residues. The CDR3 reads CASRPGTSYNEQFF. The CDR3 nucleotides are TGTGCCAGCAGACCCGGGACTAGCTACAATGAGCAGTTCTTC.

The rearrangement uses TRBV6-5 and TRBJ1-3; D unresolved. V was pared by 6 bases and J by 1 base, with 13 bases between. Germline values: CDR1 MNHEY, CDR2 SVGAGI. The CDR3 is 15 residues long. CDR3 sequence (DNA): TGTGCCAGCAGCCCAGGTTCTTTGTCTGGAAACACCATATATTTT. This sequence encodes CASSPGSLSGNTIYF.

CDR3 residues: CASSLGTGGNYEQYF. In DNA, the CDR3 is TGTGCCAGCAGCCTCGGGACAGGCGGTAACTACGAGCAGTACTTC. V gene TRBV7-9 combines with J gene TRBJ2-7; TRBD1 matches at 8 bases. The germline V gene encodes CDR1 SEHNR and CDR2 FQNEAQ (reference sequence). Trimming took 5 bases from V and 3 from J; bases not matched to a gene: 9. The CDR3 is made up of 15 amino acids.

The V gene is TRBV4-1, the J gene TRBJ1-1; 8 bases are shared with TRBD1. Germline loops: CDR1 MGHRA, CDR2 YSYEKL. V was pared by 2 bases and J by 1 base, with 3 bases of the junction left unmatched. The CDR3 consists of 15 residues. This chain's CDR3 is CASSQQGAGNTEAFF. The DNA of the CDR3 is TGCGCCAGCAGCCAACAGGGGGCCGGGAACACTGAAGCTTTCTTT.

J is TRBJ1-2 and V is TRBV15; 7 nucleotides match TRBD1. In germline, CDR1 is LNHNV, CDR2 YYDKDF (reference sequence). The CDR3 covers 15 residues. With V trimmed by 3 bases and J by 0 bases, 4 bases remained unmatched. The CDR3 here is CATSSRQGTNYGYTF. The CDR3 DNA follows: TGTGCCACCAGCAGCCGACAGGGTACTAACTATGGCTACACCTTC.

The V and J genes are TRBV5-1 and TRBJ2-7; D is perhaps TRBD1 or TRBD2 (6 bases each). This CDR3 has 13 residues. Germline CDR1 is SGHRS and CDR2 is YFSETQ. V was clipped by 4 bases and J by 6 bases, with 14 bases between them. The CDR3 protein is CASSASGAGEQYF. The CDR3, as DNA: TGCGCCAGCAGCGCTTCGGGGGCAGGCGAGCAGTACTTC.

The chain recombines TRBV18 with TRBJ2-7, with D hard to call. The V gene lost 3 bases and the J gene lost 4 bases, with 19 bases spanning the gap. The CDR3 runs 16 residues. Germline lookup yields CDR1 KGHSH and CDR2 LQKENI. The CDR3 bases are TGTGCCAGCTCACCCCCGACGGGCCCGGGCCAATACGAGCAGTACTTC. Translated, it gives CASSPPTGPGQYEQYF.

The V and J genes are TRBV6-5 and TRBJ2-4; no reliable D call. The V and J ends lost 3 bases and 0 bases respectively, with 9 bases between them. This CDR3 comprises 15 residues. Germline V gene lookup returns CDR1 MNHEY and CDR2 SVGAGI. CDR3: CASSYSALAKNIQYF. DNA of the CDR3: TGTGCCAGCAGTTATTCGGCACTAGCCAAAAACATTCAGTACTTC.

This sequence joins TRBV2 and TRBJ1-4; D is ambiguous. CDR3 length: 14 amino acids. Trimming took 4 bases from V and 4 from J, leaving 10 bases between them. Germline-derived CDR1 and CDR2 are SNHLY and FYNNEI. The CDR3 loop is CASSVERVNEKLFF. CDR3 DNA sequence: TGTGCCAGCAGTGTGGAGCGGGTTAATGAAAAACTGTTTTTT.

The chain couples TRBV27 to TRBJ2-1; TRBD1 is a possible D gene (6 bases). The ends were cut back, 0 bases at V and 4 bases at J, with 13 bases in the middle. Germline V lookup: CDR1 MNHEY, CDR2 SMNVEV (reference sequence). There are 16 residues in the CDR3. Here the CDR3 reads CASSLSGQGTYNEQFF. As DNA, the CDR3 is TGTGCCAGCAGTTTATCGGGCCAGGGGACATACAATGAGCAGTTCTTC.

This chain joins TRBV29-1 and TRBJ2-2, with 7 positions matching TRBD1. CDR3 size: 13 residues. The V segment lost 7 bases and the J segment 3 bases; nucleotides outside the gene matches: 5. Germline values: CDR1 SQVTM, CDR2 ANQGSEA. This CDR3 reads CSARDSDTGELFF. The CDR3 DNA is TGCAGCGCTAGGGACAGCGACACCGGGGAGCTGTTTTTT.

This sequence joins TRBV9 and TRBJ1-3; no clear D. The CDR3 length is 16 residues. CDR1 SGDLS and CDR2 YYNGEE come from the germline V gene. The V end lost 0 bases, the J end lost 0 bases, and 10 bases lay between the germline ends. CDR3 nucleotide sequence: TGTGCCAGCAGCGTAGGTGGCCGCCACTCTGGAAACACCATATATTTT. Translating it yields CASSVGGRHSGNTIYF.

This clone was observed a single time. This chain joins TRBV21-1 and TRBJ1-5. TRBV21-1 is a pseudogene. The CDR3 length is 21 residues. The CDR3 DNA reads as TGTGCCAGCAGCAACCAAAATAGGACCGGGGGCGGATTCGGGAGCAATCAGCCCCAGCATTTT. Protein: CASSNQNRTGGGFGSNQPQHF.

This clone occurred once. The rearrangement joins TRBV5-1 to TRBJ1-1; D is possibly TRBD1 (5 bases). This CDR3 comprises 15 residues. CDR1 is SGHRS, CDR2 YFSETQ, per germline. V shed 4 bases and J shed 0 bases, with 13 bases lying between them. Here the CDR3 reads CASSERQSVNTEAFF. The CDR3 DNA follows: TGCGCCAGCAGCGAAAGACAGAGTGTGAACACTGAAGCTTTCTTT.

The gene calls are TRBV5-4 and TRBJ1-2; D remains ambiguous. This CDR3 has 14 residues. Germline assignment: CDR1 SGHNT and CDR2 YYREEE (reference sequence). V lost 4 bases, J lost 7 bases, and 17 bases lay in between. In DNA form, the CDR3 reads TGTGCCAGCAGCGCTGTAGAGGGTAAGGGTGGCTACACCTTC. This encodes CASSAVEGKGGYTF.

The chain carries TRBV20-1 and TRBJ2-7; TRBD2 aligns across 14 bases. This CDR3 is built from 17 residues. Germline V gene sequence: CDR1 DFQATT, CDR2 SNEGSKA (reference sequence). The V and J ends lost 3 bases and 2 bases, in that order; junction bases with no gene match: 9. CDR3 sequence: CSASGGRLAGGTYEQYF. CDR3 sequence (DNA): TGCAGTGCTAGTGGAGGAAGACTAGCGGGAGGGACCTACGAGCAGTACTTC.